This is a list of T cell receptor beta chains from one sample in a study of blood T cells in healthy people across ages. TCRdb called the 5' RACE reads again in MiXCR, with one record for every CDR3 protein. Of almost 550,000 distinct CDR3 sequences in the sample, under 30% were seen once. These data also featured in a second study, about T cells of mothers and their children.

The sequenced sample was blood. The receptors here all came from a boy between 10 and 17 years old in good health. Each CDR3 is given with its conserved first and last residue. D genes are given only for firm matches. Clone sizes are given selectively: once, few, many, or a class where the clone is expanded.

clone size: .
V gene: TRBV29-1
D gene: .
J gene: TRBJ2-1
CDR3 DNA: TGCAGCGTTGGACTAGGGGCCTACAATGAGCAGTTCTTC
CDR3 protein: CSVGLGAYNEQFF

clone size: .
V gene: TRBV4-1
D gene: .
J gene: TRBJ2-1
CDR3 DNA: TGCGCCAGCAGCCTGTCCGAGACAGACAACAATGAGCAGTTCTTC
CDR3 protein: CASSLSETDNNEQFF

clone size: few
V gene: TRBV6-2/TRBV6-3
D gene: .
J gene: TRBJ1-1
CDR3 DNA: TGTGCCAGCGGCGACGGCATACTCAACACTGAAGCTTTCTTT
CDR3 protein: CASGDGILNTEAFF

clone size: many
V gene: TRBV6-6
D gene: TRBD2
J gene: TRBJ2-7
CDR3 DNA: TGTGCCAGCAGTTACGAACCGGGAGCGGGGGAAGACTACGAGCAGTACTTC
CDR3 protein: CASSYEPGAGEDYEQYF

clone size: .
V gene: TRBV7-9
D gene: TRBD2
J gene: TRBJ2-1
CDR3 DNA: TGTGCCAGCACCACCGGGACTAGCGGGAGCTTGCAGTTCTTC
CDR3 protein: CASTTGTSGSLQFF

clone size: .
V gene: TRBV30
D gene: .
J gene: TRBJ1-4
CDR3 DNA: TGTGCCTGGAGTGTAGCCACCGGGGGTGAAAAACTGTTTTTT
CDR3 protein: CAWSVATGGEKLFF

clone size: few
V gene: TRBV7-2
D gene: .
J gene: TRBJ2-7
CDR3 DNA: TGTGCCAGCAGCTTACGTAGAGGAGGTCTAGAAGGCTACGAGCAGTACTTC
CDR3 protein: CASSLRRGGLEGYEQYF

clone size: few
V gene: TRBV29-1
D gene: .
J gene: TRBJ2-5
CDR3 DNA: TGCAGCGCCCGAGGACAAGAGACCCAGTACTTC
CDR3 protein: CSARGQETQYF

clone size: few
V gene: TRBV5-5
D gene: .
J gene: TRBJ2-1
CDR3 DNA: TGTGCCAGCAGCTTTTATCCTGGAAACAATGAGCAGTTCTTC
CDR3 protein: CASSFYPGNNEQFF

clone size: .
V gene: TRBV14
D gene: .
J gene: TRBJ2-2
CDR3 DNA: TGTGCCAGCAGCCAAGAGTATGCTAGCGTGAACACCGGGGAGCTGTTTTTT
CDR3 protein: CASSQEYASVNTGELFF

clone size: .
V gene: TRBV21-1
D gene: .
J gene: TRBJ2-5
CDR3 DNA: TGTGCCAGCAGGCGACTAGCGGTCATAGTATGGGGAAAAGAGACCCAGTACTTC
CDR3 protein: CASRRLAVIVWGKETQYF

clone size: .
V gene: TRBV30
D gene: .
J gene: TRBJ2-1
CDR3 DNA: TGTGCCTGCACAGGGCGCAACAATGAGCAGTTCTTC
CDR3 protein: CACTGRNNEQFF

clone size: few
V gene: TRBV7-9
D gene: TRBD1
J gene: TRBJ2-1
CDR3 DNA: TGTGCCAGCAGCTTAGAGGGGACAGTTGGTTCGGATGAGCAGTTCTTC
CDR3 protein: CASSLEGTVGSDEQFF

clone size: many
V gene: TRBV29-1
D gene: .
J gene: TRBJ2-1
CDR3 DNA: TGCAGCGTTGTGGGCAGCCTCTCCTACAATGAGCAGTTCTTC
CDR3 protein: CSVVGSLSYNEQFF

clone size: .
V gene: TRBV20-1
D gene: TRBD1
J gene: TRBJ2-7
CDR3 DNA: TGCAGTGCTGCCCCCGGGACAGGGGTCCACGAGCAGTACTTC
CDR3 protein: CSAAPGTGVHEQYF

clone size: once
V gene: TRBV20-1
D gene: TRBD1
J gene: TRBJ2-7
CDR3 DNA: TGCAGTGCTAGAGAGAGGACAGGGTCAAGGAACGAGCAGTACTTC
CDR3 protein: CSARERTGSRNEQYF

clone size: few
V gene: TRBV28
D gene: TRBD1
J gene: TRBJ2-5
CDR3 DNA: TGTGCCAGCAGTTTAGGCTCACAGGGGAGTAAAGAGACCCAGTACTTC
CDR3 protein: CASSLGSQGSKETQYF

clone size: .
V gene: TRBV6-2/TRBV6-3
D gene: TRBD2
J gene: TRBJ2-1
CDR3 DNA: TGTGCCAGCACCCTAGCGGAGACGTACAATGAGCAGTTCTTC
CDR3 protein: CASTLAETYNEQFF

clone size: .
V gene: TRBV28
D gene: TRBD1
J gene: TRBJ2-7
CDR3 DNA: TGTGCCAGCAGTCCCCAAGGGGGCTCAGGGGCCTACGAGCAGTACTTC
CDR3 protein: CASSPQGGSGAYEQYF

clone size: .
V gene: TRBV2
D gene: .
J gene: TRBJ2-3
CDR3 DNA: TGTGCCAGCAGTGATGGTTACTTAAACACAGATACGCAGTATTTT
CDR3 protein: CASSDGYLNTDTQYF

clone size: many
V gene: TRBV2
D gene: TRBD2
J gene: TRBJ2-5
CDR3 DNA: TGTGCCAGCAGTGCGGGACTAGCGGGGGGAGAGACCCAGTACTTC
CDR3 protein: CASSAGLAGGETQYF

clone size: .
V gene: TRBV5-4
D gene: TRBD1
J gene: TRBJ2-7
CDR3 DNA: TGTGCCAGCAGCGATTATACAGGGGGTTCGAGCTACGAGCAGTACTTC
CDR3 protein: CASSDYTGGSSYEQYF

clone size: .
V gene: TRBV18
D gene: .
J gene: TRBJ1-1
CDR3 DNA: TGTGCCAGCTCAGGGGACCTCCCAGAAAAGTACACTGAAGCTTTCTTT
CDR3 protein: CASSGDLPEKYTEAFF

clone size: few
V gene: TRBV28
D gene: TRBD1
J gene: TRBJ2-7
CDR3 DNA: TGTGCCAGCAGACTCAGGGGGACCTACGAGCAGTACTTC
CDR3 protein: CASRLRGTYEQYF

clone size: .
V gene: TRBV6-2/TRBV6-3
D gene: .
J gene: TRBJ2-2
CDR3 DNA: TGTGCCAGCAGTTACTCGAGGCTCACCGCAAACGGGGAGCTGTTTTTT
CDR3 protein: CASSYSRLTANGELFF

clone size: .
V gene: TRBV20-1
D gene: TRBD2
J gene: TRBJ2-5
CDR3 DNA: TGCAGTGCTAGAGATCCGTTACTAGCGGGAGGGCCTGGGGAGACCCAGTACTTC
CDR3 protein: CSARDPLLAGGPGETQYF

clone size: few
V gene: TRBV20-1
D gene: TRBD2
J gene: TRBJ2-7
CDR3 DNA: TGCAGTGCACCACTAGCGGGAGCTAACTCCTACGAGCAGTACTTC
CDR3 protein: CSAPLAGANSYEQYF

clone size: .
V gene: TRBV9
D gene: TRBD2
J gene: TRBJ2-3
CDR3 DNA: TGTGCCAGCAGCGCTTGGACTAGCGGGCAATTCTTCCCAGATACGCAGTATTTT
CDR3 protein: CASSAWTSGQFFPDTQYF

clone size: .
V gene: TRBV15
D gene: .
J gene: TRBJ1-1
CDR3 DNA: TGTGCCACCAGCAGAGAAGGGAGGGGGAACACTGAAGCTTTCTTT
CDR3 protein: CATSREGRGNTEAFF

clone size: .
V gene: TRBV20-1
D gene: .
J gene: TRBJ2-5
CDR3 DNA: TGCAGTGCTAGTGCTGAGACCCAGTACTTC
CDR3 protein: CSASAETQYF

clone size: few
V gene: TRBV12-3/TRBV12-4
D gene: .
J gene: TRBJ2-4
CDR3 DNA: TGTGCCAGCAGTACCGGGACCAATAAAAACATTCAGTACTTC
CDR3 protein: CASSTGTNKNIQYF

clone size: .
V gene: TRBV9
D gene: .
J gene: TRBJ2-2
CDR3 DNA: TGTGCCAGCAGGGTCTCGGAAGTCACCGGGGAGCTGTTTTTT
CDR3 protein: CASRVSEVTGELFF

clone size: .
V gene: TRBV6-6
D gene: TRBD1
J gene: TRBJ1-1
CDR3 DNA: TGTGCCAGCAGTGACAGGGTATCTGAAGCTTTCTTT
CDR3 protein: CASSDRVSEAFF

clone size: .
V gene: TRBV7-2
D gene: TRBD2
J gene: TRBJ2-7
CDR3 DNA: TGTGCCAGCAGCTTAGTATCAGGGACTAGCGGGGTCGGGTACGAGCAGTACTTC
CDR3 protein: CASSLVSGTSGVGYEQYF

clone size: few
V gene: TRBV28
D gene: TRBD2
J gene: TRBJ2-1
CDR3 DNA: TGTGCCAGCAGTTTACTAGCGGTCTCCTACAATGAGCAGTTCTTC
CDR3 protein: CASSLLAVSYNEQFF

clone size: .
V gene: TRBV2
D gene: TRBD1
J gene: TRBJ2-3
CDR3 DNA: TGTGCCAGCAGCTCAAAGGGACAGCTCACAGATACGCAGTATTTT
CDR3 protein: CASSSKGQLTDTQYF

clone size: few
V gene: TRBV4-3
D gene: TRBD2
J gene: TRBJ2-3
CDR3 DNA: TGCGCCAGCAGCCACCTCAGCGGGACGGGCACAGATACGCAGTATTTT
CDR3 protein: CASSHLSGTGTDTQYF

clone size: .
V gene: TRBV2
D gene: .
J gene: TRBJ2-4
CDR3 DNA: TGTGCCAGCAGTGAACTCAACGAAGACATTCAGTACTTC
CDR3 protein: CASSELNEDIQYF

clone size: .
V gene: TRBV7-9
D gene: .
J gene: TRBJ2-7
CDR3 DNA: TGTGCCAGCAGCTTAACCTCGCGGGGCTACGAGCAGTACTTC
CDR3 protein: CASSLTSRGYEQYF

clone size: .
V gene: TRBV11-3
D gene: TRBD2
J gene: TRBJ2-1
CDR3 DNA: TGTGCCAGCAGCCGGGGGGGCAGTGAGCAGTTCTTC
CDR3 protein: CASSRGGSEQFF

clone size: few
V gene: TRBV5-5
D gene: .
J gene: TRBJ2-5
CDR3 DNA: TGTGCCAGCAGCTTGACGACTTTCGGGATTTATGTCGAGACCCAGTACTTC
CDR3 protein: CASSLTTFGIYVETQYF